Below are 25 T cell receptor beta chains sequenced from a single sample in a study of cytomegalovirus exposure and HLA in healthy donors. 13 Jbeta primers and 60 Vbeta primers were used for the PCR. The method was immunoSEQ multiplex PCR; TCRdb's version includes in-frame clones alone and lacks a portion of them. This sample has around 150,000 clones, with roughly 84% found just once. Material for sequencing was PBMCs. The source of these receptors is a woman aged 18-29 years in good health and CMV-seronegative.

The CDR3 protein is CASRGAGLPGYNEQFF. In nucleotides, the CDR3 is TGTGCCAGCAGGGGAGCCGGACTCCCTGGGTACAATGAGCAGTTCTTC. V gene TRBV13 combines with J gene TRBJ2-1; D might be TRBD2 (5 bases). This CDR3 has 16 amino acids. V lost 6 bases, J lost 4 bases, and 19 bases lay in between. Germline V gives CDR1 PRHDT, CDR2 FYEKMQ (reference sequence).

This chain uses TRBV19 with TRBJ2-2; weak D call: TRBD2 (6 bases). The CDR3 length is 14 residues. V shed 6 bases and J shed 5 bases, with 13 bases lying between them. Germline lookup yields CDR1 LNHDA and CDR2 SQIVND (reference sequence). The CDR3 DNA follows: TGTGCCAGTAGGCCTGAGGGGAGGACCGGGGAGCTGTTTTTT. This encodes CASRPEGRTGELFF. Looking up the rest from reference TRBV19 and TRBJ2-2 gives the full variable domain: DGGITQSPKYLFRKEGQNVTLSCEQNLNHDAMYWYRQDPGQGLRLIYYSQIVNDFQKGDIAEGYSVSREKKESFPLTVTSAQKNPTAFYLCASRPEGRTGELFFGEGSRLTVL.

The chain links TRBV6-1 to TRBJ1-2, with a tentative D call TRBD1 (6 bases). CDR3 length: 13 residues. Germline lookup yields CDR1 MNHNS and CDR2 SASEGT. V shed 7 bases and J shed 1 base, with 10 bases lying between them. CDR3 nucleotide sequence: TGTGCCAGCATCCCAGGGGATAACTATGGCTACACCTTC. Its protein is CASIPGDNYGYTF.

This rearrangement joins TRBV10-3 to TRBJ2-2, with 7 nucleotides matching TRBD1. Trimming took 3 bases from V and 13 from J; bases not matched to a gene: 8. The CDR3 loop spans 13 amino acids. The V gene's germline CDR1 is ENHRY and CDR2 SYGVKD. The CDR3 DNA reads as TGTGCCATCAGTGACCCGGACAGGTTTGCGCTGTTTTTT. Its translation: CAISDPDRFALFF.

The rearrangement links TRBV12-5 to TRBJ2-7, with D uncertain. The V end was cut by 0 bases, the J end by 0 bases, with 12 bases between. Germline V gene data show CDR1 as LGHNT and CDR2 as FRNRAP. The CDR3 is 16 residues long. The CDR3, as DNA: TGTGCTAGTGGTTTGGTAGTGACTGGAAGCTCCTACGAGCAGTACTTC. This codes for CASGLVVTGSSYEQYF. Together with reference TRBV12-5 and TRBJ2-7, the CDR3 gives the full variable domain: DARVTQTPRHKVTEMGQEVTMRCQPILGHNTVFWYRQTMMQGLELLAYFRNRAPLDDSGMPKDRFSAEMPDATLATLKIQPSEPRDSAVYFCASGLVVTGSSYEQYFGPGTRLTVT.

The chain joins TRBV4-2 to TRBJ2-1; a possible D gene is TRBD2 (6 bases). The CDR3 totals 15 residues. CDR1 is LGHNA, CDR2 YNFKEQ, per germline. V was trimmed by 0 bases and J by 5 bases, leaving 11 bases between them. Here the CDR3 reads CASSQETTRNNEQFF. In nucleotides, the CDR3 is TGTGCCAGCAGCCAAGAAACGACTAGGAACAATGAGCAGTTCTTC.

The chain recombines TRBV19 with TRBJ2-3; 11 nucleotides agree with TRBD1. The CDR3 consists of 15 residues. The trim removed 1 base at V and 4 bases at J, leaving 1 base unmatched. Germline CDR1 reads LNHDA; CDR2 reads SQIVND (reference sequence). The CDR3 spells CASSIGGQGADTQYF. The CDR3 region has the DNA TGTGCCAGTAGTATAGGGGGACAGGGGGCAGATACGCAGTATTTT.

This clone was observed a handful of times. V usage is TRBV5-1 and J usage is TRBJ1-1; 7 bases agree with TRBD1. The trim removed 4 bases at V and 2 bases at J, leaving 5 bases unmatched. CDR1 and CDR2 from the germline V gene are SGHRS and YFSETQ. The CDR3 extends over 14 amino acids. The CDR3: CASSPGTANTEAFF. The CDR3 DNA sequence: TGCGCCAGCAGCCCTGGGACAGCAAACACTGAAGCTTTCTTT.

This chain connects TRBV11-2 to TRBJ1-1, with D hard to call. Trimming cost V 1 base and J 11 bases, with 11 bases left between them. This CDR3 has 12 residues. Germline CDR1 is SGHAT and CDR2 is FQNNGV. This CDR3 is CASSLVEGRAFF. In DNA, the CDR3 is TGTGCCAGCAGCTTAGTGGAGGGCCGGGCTTTCTTT.

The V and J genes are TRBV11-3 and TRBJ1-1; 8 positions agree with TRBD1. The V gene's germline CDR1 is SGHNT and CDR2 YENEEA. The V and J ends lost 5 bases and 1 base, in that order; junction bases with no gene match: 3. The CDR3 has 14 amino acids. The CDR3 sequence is CASSQDRENTEAFF. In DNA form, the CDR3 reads TGTGCCAGCAGCCAGGACAGGGAGAACACTGAAGCTTTCTTT.

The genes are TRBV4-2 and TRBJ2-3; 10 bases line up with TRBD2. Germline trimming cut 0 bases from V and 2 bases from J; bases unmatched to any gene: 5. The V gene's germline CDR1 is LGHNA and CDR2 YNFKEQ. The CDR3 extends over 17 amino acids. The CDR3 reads CASSQDFSGGPTDTQYF. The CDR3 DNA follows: TGTGCCAGCAGCCAAGATTTTAGCGGGGGGCCCACAGATACGCAGTATTTT.

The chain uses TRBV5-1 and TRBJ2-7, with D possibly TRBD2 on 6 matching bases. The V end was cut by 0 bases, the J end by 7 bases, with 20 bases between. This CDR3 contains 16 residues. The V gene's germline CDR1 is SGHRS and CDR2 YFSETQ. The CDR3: CASSLGARDSGREQYF. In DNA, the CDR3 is TGCGCCAGCAGCTTGGGTGCCCGGGACTCTGGTCGGGAGCAGTACTTC.

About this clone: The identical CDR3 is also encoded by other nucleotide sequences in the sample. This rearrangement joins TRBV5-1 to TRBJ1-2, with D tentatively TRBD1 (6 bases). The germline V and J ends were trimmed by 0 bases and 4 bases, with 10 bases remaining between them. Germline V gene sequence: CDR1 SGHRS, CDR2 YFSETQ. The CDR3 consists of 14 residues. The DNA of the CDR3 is TGCGCCAGCAGCTTGGGGACAGAGACCTATGGCTACACCTTC. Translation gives CASSLGTETYGYTF.

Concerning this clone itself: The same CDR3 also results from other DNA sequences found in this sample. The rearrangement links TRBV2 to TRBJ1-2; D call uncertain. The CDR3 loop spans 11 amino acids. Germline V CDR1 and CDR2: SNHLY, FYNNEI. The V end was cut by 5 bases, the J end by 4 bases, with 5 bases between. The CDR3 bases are TGTGCCAGCAGTACTGGCTATGGCTACACCTTC. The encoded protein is CASSTGYGYTF.

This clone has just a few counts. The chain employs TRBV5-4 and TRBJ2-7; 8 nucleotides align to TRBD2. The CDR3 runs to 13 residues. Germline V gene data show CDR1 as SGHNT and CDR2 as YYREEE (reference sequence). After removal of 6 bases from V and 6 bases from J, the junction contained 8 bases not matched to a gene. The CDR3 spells CASTSGGEAEQYF. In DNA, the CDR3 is TGTGCCAGCACCTCCGGGGGGGAGGCCGAGCAGTACTTC.

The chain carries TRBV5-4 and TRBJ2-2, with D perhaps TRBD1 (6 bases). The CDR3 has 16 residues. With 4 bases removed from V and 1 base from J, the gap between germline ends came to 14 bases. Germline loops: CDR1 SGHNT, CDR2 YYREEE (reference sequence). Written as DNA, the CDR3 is TGTGCCAGCAGCATAGGGACACAGTTGAACACCGGGGAGCTGTTTTTT. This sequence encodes CASSIGTQLNTGELFF.

The CDR3 bases are TGTGCCAGCAGTTCGGGGACAGGACGGAACACTGAAGCTTTCTTT. Its protein is CASSSGTGRNTEAFF. This sequence joins TRBV28 and TRBJ1-1; 8 bases fit TRBD1. J was trimmed by 1 base and V by 4 bases; bases with no gene match: 5. This CDR3 is built from 15 residues. CDR1 is MDHEN and CDR2 is SYDVKM in the germline V gene.

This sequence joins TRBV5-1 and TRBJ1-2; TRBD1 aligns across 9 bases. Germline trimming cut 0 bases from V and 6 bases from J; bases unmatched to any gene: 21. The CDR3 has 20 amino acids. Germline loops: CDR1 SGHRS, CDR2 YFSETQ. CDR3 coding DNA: TGCGCCAGCAGCTTGGCCGTTCTCCTTTCGAGGACAGGGGAGTTGAATGGCTACACCTTC. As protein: CASSLAVLLSRTGELNGYTF.

The CDR3 nucleotides read TGTGCCAGCAGCTCCCCGGGTCCCCACGGTTGGGGCTACACCTTC. Protein: CASSSPGPHGWGYTF. This chain connects TRBV7-8 to TRBJ1-2, with D unresolved. V gave up 4 bases and J gave up 8 bases, with 20 bases separating them. In germline, CDR1 is SGHVS, CDR2 FQNEAQ. The CDR3 is 15 amino acids.

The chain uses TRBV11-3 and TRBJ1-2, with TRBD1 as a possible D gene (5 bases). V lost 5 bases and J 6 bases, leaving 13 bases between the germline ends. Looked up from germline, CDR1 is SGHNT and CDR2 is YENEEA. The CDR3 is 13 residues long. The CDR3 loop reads CASSGPRRDGYTF. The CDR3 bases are TGTGCCAGCAGCGGTCCCCGCAGGGATGGCTACACCTTC.

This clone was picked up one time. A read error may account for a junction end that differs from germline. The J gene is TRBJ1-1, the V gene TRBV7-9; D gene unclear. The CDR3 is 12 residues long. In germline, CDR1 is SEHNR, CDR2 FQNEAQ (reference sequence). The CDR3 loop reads CSSSLGDTEAFF. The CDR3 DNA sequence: TGTTCCAGCAGCTTGGGCGACACTGAAGCTTTCTTT.

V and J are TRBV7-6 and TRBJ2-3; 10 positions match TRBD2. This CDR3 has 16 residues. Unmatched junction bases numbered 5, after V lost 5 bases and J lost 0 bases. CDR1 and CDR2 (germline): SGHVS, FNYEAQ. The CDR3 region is CASSPAGGISTDTQYF. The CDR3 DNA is TGTGCCAGCAGCCCAGCGGGAGGGATCAGCACAGATACGCAGTATTTT.

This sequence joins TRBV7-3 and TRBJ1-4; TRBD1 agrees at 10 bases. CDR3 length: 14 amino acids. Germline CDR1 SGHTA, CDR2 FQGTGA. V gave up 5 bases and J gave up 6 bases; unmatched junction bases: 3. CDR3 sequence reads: CASSPGTGDEKLFF. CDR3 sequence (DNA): TGTGCCAGCAGCCCCGGGACAGGGGATGAAAAACTGTTTTTT.

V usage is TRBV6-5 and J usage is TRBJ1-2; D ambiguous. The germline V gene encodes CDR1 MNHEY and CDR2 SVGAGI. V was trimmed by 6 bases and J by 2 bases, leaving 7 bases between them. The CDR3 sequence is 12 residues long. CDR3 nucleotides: TGTGCCAGCAGCGGACTGAACTATGGCTACACCTTC. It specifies CASSGLNYGYTF.

For the CDR3, the DNA is TGCAGCGTTTGGACAGCAGGAGGCTACACCTTC. This sequence encodes CSVWTAGGYTF. The chain has TRBV29-1 and TRBJ1-2; TRBD1 is a possible D gene (6 bases). The CDR3 is made up of 11 amino acids. Trimming shortened V by 5 bases and J by 8 bases, and 12 bases separated the two germline ends. The germline V gene encodes CDR1 SQVTM and CDR2 ANQGSEA. Full variable domain (missing parts from reference TRBV29-1 and TRBJ1-2): SAVISQKPSRDICQRGTSLTIQCQVDSQVTMMFWYRQQPGQSLTLIATANQGSEATYESGFVIDKFPISRPNLTFSTLTVSNMSPEDSSIYLCSVWTAGGYTFGSGTRLTVV.